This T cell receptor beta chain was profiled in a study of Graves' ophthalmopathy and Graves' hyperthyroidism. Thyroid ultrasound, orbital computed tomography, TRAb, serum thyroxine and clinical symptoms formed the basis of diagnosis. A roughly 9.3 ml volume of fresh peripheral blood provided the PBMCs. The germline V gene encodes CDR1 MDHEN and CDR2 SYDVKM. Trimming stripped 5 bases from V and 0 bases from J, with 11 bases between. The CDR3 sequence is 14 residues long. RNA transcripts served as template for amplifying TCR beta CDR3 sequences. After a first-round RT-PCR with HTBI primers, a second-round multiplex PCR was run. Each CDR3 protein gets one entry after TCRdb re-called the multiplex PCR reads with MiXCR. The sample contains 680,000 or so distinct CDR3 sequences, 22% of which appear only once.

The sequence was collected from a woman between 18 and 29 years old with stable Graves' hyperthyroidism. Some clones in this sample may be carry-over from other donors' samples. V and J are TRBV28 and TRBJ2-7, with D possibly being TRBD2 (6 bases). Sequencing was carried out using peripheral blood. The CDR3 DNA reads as TGTGCCAGCAGTGCGCGGGGTAACTCCTACGAGCAGTACTTC. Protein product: CASSARGNSYEQYF.